This T cell receptor beta chain was identified during a study of CD8+ T cells in alopecia areata. The treatment: oral pan-JAK inhibitor, 5-10 mg twice daily. cDNA serving as the sequencing template came from extracted, reverse transcribed RNA. Libraries were prepared by immunoSEQ multiplex PCR; TCRdb keeps only in-frame clonotypes and omits some of them. The data contain nearly 200,000 clones, roughly 64% of them seen just once; the ten biggest clones take up more than 5.5%. V lost 0 bases, J lost 1 base, and 3 bases lay in between. Germline CDR1 is SEHNR and CDR2 is FQNEAQ (reference sequence). There are 13 residues in the CDR3.

The J gene is TRBJ1-1, the V gene TRBV7-9; D gene unclear. The TCR was taken from a human donor with alopecia areata. The sample in question was CD4+ T cells sorted from blood, obtained at week 24, from a patient treated with tofacitinib. CDR3 protein: CASSLAQNTEAFF. CDR3 coding DNA: TGTGCCAGCAGCTTAGCTCAGAACACTGAAGCTTTCTTT.